This T cell receptor beta chain was recorded in a study of T cell responses to AZD1222 COVID-19 vaccine. The CDR3 has 14 residues. Deletions cut 2 bases from V and 1 base from J, with 8 bases between. In germline, CDR1 is SGHAT, CDR2 FQNNGV. With respect to this clone: Its antigen is undetermined.

The table came from immunoSEQ multiplex PCR; TCRdb's copy has only in-frame clones and leaves some out. The table has approximately 190,000 clones, approximately 92% seen once; the top ten hold over 1%. General study findings and limits: Unmutated variant regions reportedly attract nearly half of all spike-specific TCRs. A mostly white British donor set with more females was recruited, and clonal diversity was possibly underestimated.

The rearrangement joins TRBV11-2 to TRBJ1-1; D is possibly TRBD1 (5 bases). The sequence came from an adult in good health. The starting material was peripheral blood, obtained on day 0 of AZD1222 vaccination. CDR3 coding DNA: TGTGCCAGCAGCTTAAGACAGCAGAACACTGAAGCTTTCTTT. As protein: CASSLRQQNTEAFF.